This T cell receptor (beta chain) was found in a study of blood T cell repertoires in COVID-19. Study overall: T cells, B-cell-depleted T cells, or PBMCs provided the cDNA or gDNA that served as material.

Participants, 18 to 89 years old, spanned around 25 US areas. What the recovered Cohort 3 donors had was two negative PCRs, clearance, or symptom resolution. The repertoire was sequenced with immunoSEQ multiplex PCR; TCRdb's copy has only in-frame clones and lacks some. Here the sample spans about 220,000 clones, approximately 90% being singletons. V dropped 2 bases and J dropped 7; count of bases not matched to a gene: 11. The length of the CDR3 is 16 residues. The V gene's germline CDR1 is LGHDT and CDR2 YNNKEL (reference sequence). The V gene is TRBV3-1 (or the pseudogene TRBV3-2), the J gene TRBJ1-1, with TRBD1 matching over 9 bases. The receptor was derived from a woman between 25 and 40 years old who had recovered from COVID-19. What was sequenced was PBMCs or T cells enriched from blood (not recorded which). This chain's CDR3 is CASSQTGTGLRDEAFF. DNA for the CDR3: TGTGCCAGCAGCCAAACCGGGACAGGGCTCAGGGATGAAGCTTTCTTT.